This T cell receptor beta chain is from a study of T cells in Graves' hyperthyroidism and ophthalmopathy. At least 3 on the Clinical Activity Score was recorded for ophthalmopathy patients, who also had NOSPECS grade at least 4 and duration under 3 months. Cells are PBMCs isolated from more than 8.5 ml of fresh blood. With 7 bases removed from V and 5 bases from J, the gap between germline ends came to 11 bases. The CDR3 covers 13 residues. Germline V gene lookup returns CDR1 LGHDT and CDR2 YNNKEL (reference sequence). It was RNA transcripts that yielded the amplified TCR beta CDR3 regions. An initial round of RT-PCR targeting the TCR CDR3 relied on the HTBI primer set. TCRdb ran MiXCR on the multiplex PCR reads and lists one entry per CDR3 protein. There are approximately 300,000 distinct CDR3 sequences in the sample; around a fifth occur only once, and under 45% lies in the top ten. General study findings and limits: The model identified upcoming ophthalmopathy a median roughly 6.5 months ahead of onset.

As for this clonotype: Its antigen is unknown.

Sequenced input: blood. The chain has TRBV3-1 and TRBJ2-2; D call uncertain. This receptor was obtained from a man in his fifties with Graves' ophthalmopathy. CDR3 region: CASTLIKTGELFF. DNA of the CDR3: TGTGCCAGCACTCTCATCAAGACCGGGGAGCTGTTTTTT.